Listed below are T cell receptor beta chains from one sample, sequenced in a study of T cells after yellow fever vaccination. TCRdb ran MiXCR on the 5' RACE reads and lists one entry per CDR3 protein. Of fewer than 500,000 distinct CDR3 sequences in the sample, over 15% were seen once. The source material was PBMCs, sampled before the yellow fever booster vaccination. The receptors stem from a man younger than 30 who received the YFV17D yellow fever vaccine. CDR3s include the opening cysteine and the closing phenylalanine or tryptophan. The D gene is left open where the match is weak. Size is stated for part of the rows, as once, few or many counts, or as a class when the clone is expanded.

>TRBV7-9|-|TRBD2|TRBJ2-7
CASSRGGGLYEQYF
TGTGCCAGCAGCCGTGGGGGGGGACTCTACGAGCAGTACTTC
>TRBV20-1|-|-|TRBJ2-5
CSARDWRRGQQETQYF
TGCAGTGCTAGAGACTGGAGGCGGGGTCAACAAGAGACCCAGTACTTC
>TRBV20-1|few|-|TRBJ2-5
CSARGAAETQYF
TGCAGTGCTAGGGGCGCAGCAGAGACCCAGTACTTC
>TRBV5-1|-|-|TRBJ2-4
CASSLYVVGAKNIQYF
TGCGCCAGCAGCTTGTATGTAGTCGGAGCCAAAAACATTCAGTACTTC
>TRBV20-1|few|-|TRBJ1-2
CSISLRVGDGYTF
TGCAGCATAAGCCTCAGGGTGGGCGATGGCTACACCTTC
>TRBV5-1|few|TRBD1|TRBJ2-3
CASSLGQGKDTQYF
TGCGCCAGCAGCTTGGGACAGGGGAAAGATACGCAGTATTTT
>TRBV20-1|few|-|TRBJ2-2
CSARGTGHTGELFF
TGCAGTGCTAGAGGTACAGGGCACACCGGGGAGCTGTTTTTT
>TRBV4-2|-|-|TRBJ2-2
CASSQVQGNTGELFF
TGTGCCAGCAGCCAGGTACAGGGGAACACCGGGGAGCTGTTTTTT
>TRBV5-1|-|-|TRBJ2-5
CASSLALAGEQETQYF
TGCGCCAGCAGCTTGGCGCTAGCAGGAGAACAAGAGACCCAGTACTTC
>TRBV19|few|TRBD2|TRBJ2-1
CASRILLAGNNEQFF
TGTGCCAGTAGGATCCTGCTAGCGGGGAACAATGAGCAGTTCTTC
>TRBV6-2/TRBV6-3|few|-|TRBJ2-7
CASSRGHHYEQYF
TGTGCCAGCAGTCGGGGACACCACTACGAGCAGTACTTC
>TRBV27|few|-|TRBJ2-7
CASSPSGGSYYEQYF
TGTGCCAGCAGCCCCTCCGGGGGAAGTTACTACGAGCAGTACTTC
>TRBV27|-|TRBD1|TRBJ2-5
CASRRFAGTGEPETQYF
TGTGCCAGCCGACGATTTGCCGGGACAGGGGAGCCAGAGACCCAGTACTTC
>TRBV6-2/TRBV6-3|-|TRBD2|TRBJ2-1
CASSYSIVAGGVINEQFF
TGTGCCAGCAGTTACTCGATAGTAGCGGGGGGGGTAATCAATGAGCAGTTCTTC
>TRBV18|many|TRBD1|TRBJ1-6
CASSPGQDSPLHF
TGTGCCAGCTCACCGGGACAGGATTCACCCCTCCACTTT
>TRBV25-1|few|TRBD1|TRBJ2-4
CASSAPPGTGVNIQYF
TGTGCCAGCAGTGCCCCCCCCGGGACAGGGGTAAACATTCAGTACTTC
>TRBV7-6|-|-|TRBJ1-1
CASSSFLGQGGKTGEAFF
TGTGCCAGCAGCTCCTTTCTGGGACAAGGAGGAAAGACAGGTGAAGCTTTCTTT
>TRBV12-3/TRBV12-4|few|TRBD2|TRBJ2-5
CASSASTSGGEKTQYF
TGTGCCAGCAGTGCCTCGACTAGCGGGGGCGAGAAGACCCAGTACTTC
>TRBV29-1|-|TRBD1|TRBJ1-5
CSVGGQNNQPQHF
TGCAGCGTTGGGGGACAGAACAATCAGCCCCAGCATTTT
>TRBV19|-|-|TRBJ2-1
CASTRRSYNEQFF
TGTGCCAGTACCCGACGCTCCTACAATGAGCAGTTCTTC
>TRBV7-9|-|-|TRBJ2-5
CASSVGAGAKETQYF
TGTGCCAGCAGCGTGGGGGCAGGGGCTAAGGAGACCCAGTACTTC
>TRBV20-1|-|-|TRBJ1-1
CSASDSGGTEAFF
TGCAGTGCTAGCGACAGCGGAGGGACTGAAGCTTTCTTT
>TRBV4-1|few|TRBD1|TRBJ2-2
CASSQRQGGFGVGELFF
TGCGCCAGCAGCCAAAGACAGGGGGGGTTCGGGGTCGGGGAGCTGTTTTTT
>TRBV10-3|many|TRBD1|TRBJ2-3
CATLGQAADTQYF
TGTGCCACCTTGGGACAGGCGGCGGATACGCAGTATTTT
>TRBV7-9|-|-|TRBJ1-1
CASSLDRAEFMNTEAFF
TGTGCCAGCAGCTTAGACCGGGCGGAATTCATGAACACTGAAGCTTTCTTT
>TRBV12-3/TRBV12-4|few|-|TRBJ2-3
CASSLVLGAVVTQYF
TGTGCCAGCAGTTTAGTGTTGGGGGCCGTCGTTACGCAGTATTTT
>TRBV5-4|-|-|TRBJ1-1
CASSQPPEAFF
TGTGCCAGCAGCCAACCCCCTGAAGCTTTCTTT
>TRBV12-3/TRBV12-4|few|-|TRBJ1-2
CASSPGRNYGYTF
TGTGCCAGCAGTCCTGGGCGGAACTATGGCTACACCTTC
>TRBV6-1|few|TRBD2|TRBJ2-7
CASSEVGGGSSEQYF
TGTGCCAGCAGTGAAGTAGGCGGGGGGTCCAGCGAGCAGTACTTC
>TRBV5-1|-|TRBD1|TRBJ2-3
CASSVDRGPDTQYF
TGCGCCAGCAGCGTGGACAGGGGGCCAGATACGCAGTATTTT
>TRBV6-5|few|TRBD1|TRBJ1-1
CASSGTGGMYTEAFF
TGTGCCAGCAGTGGGACAGGGGGGATGTACACTGAAGCTTTCTTT
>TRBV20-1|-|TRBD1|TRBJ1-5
CSAQTGRGQPQHF
TGCAGTGCCCAGACAGGGAGGGGTCAGCCCCAGCATTTT
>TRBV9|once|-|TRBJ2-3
CASSPPVPGRADTQYF
TGTGCCAGCAGCCCCCCGGTGCCGGGACGGGCAGATACGCAGTATTTT
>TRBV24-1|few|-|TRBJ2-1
CATSDLGEQFF
TGTGCCACCAGTGATTTGGGAGAGCAGTTCTTC
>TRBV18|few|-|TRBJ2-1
CASSPAARYNEQFF
TGTGCCAGCTCACCCGCGGCACGTTACAATGAGCAGTTCTTC